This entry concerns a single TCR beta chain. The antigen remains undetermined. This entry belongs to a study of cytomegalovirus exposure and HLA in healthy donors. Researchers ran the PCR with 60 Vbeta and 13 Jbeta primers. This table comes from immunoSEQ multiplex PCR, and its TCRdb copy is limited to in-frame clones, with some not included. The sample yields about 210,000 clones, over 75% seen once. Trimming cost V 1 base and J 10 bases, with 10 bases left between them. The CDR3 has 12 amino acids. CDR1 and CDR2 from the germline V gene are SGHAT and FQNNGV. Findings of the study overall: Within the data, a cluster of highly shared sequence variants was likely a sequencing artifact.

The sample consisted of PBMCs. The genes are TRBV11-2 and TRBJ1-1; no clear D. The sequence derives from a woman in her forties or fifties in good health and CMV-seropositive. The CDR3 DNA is TGTGCCAGCAGCTTAGTGATGGGAGGAGCTTTCTTT. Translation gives CASSLVMGGAFF.